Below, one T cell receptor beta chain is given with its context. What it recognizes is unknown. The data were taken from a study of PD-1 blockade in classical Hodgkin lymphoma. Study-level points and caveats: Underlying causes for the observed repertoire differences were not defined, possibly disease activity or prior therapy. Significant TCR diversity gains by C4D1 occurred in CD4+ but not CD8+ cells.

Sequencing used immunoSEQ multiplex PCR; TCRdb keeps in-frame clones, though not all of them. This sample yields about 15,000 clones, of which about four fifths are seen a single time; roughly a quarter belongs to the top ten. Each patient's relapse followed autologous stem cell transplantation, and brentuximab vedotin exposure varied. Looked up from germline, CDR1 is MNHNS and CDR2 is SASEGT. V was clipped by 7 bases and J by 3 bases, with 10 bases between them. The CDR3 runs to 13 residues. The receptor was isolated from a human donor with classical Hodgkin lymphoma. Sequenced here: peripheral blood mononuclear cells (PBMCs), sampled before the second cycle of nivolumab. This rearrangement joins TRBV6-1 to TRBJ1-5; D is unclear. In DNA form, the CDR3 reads TGTGCCAGCAATGTGCGATCCAATCAGCCCCAGCATTTT. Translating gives CASNVRSNQPQHF.